The rows below give T cell receptor beta chains drawn from one sample of a study of CD8 T cells in ankylosing spondylitis. TCRdb used MiXCR to reprocess the 5' RACE reads, holding one entry per CDR3 protein. The repertoire holds some 840,000 distinct CDR3 sequences, with about 12% as singletons. The sequencing input was blood, either unsorted or a sorted T cell fraction (not recorded which). These receptors all stem from a male donor with ankylosing spondylitis. The CDR3 runs from the conserved cysteine through the conserved F or W.

CASSYSPGWANNEQFF	TRBV6-5	TRBJ2-1
CASSHSHTGELFF	TRBV7-2	TRBJ2-2
CASSGSPGGTGELFF	TRBV4-3	TRBJ2-2
CASSSRGTNTGELFF	TRBV7-3	TRBJ2-2
CASSLRGTQPQHF	TRBV7-2	TRBJ1-5
CSAIKSGSVSYEQYF	TRBV20-1	TRBJ2-7
CASSYRAVANNEQFF	TRBV6-5	TRBJ2-1
CASSLKAAAYGYTF	TRBV13	TRBJ1-2
CAGGQGNTDTQYF	TRBV7-9	TRBJ2-3
CASSPPSGQETQYF	TRBV18	TRBJ2-5
CASSYHLNRGRGKDTEAFF	TRBV6-5	TRBJ1-1
CSASIRTGGPDTQYF	TRBV20-1	TRBJ2-3
CASSGVNRPGTEAFF	TRBV5-5	TRBJ1-1
CASSANQAGGAETQYF	TRBV18	TRBJ2-5
CASSESGTVIAGNTIYF	TRBV10-2	TRBJ1-3
CASSQYSGLSYNEQFF	TRBV4-3	TRBJ2-1
CASSHGNRGDETQYF	TRBV7-7	TRBJ2-5
CASSYQGAVGQPQHF	TRBV27	TRBJ1-5
CASAWIWRGRRNNEQFF	TRBV11-2	TRBJ2-1
CASRIQAGVGADTQYF	TRBV6-1	TRBJ2-3
CASGQSGTGQETQYF	TRBV5-1	TRBJ2-5
CASSFGLDTGELFF	TRBV7-2	TRBJ2-2
CASSRTFTTGQANTGELFF	TRBV11-1	TRBJ2-2